Below, one TCR beta chain is given with its context. Which antigen it targets is not known. Base qualities are not at hand, and no much larger clone is one base apart. The sample comes from a study of T-cell reconstitution after alpha-beta-depleted transplantation in children (dated by TCRdb to about 2016). About the study as a whole: Using TCR repertoire profiling, the study followed T-cell immune reconstitution in a quantitative way in children after TCRalphabeta/CD19-depleted allogeneic hematopoietic cell transplantation.

Taken with the paper, the label for treatment or condition translates to: allogeneic hematopoietic cell transplantation with graft depleted of TCRalphabeta T cells and CD19 B cells. Transplant recipients were children who received TCRalphabeta/CD19-depleted allogeneic hematopoietic cell grafts. What the authors observed across the whole study: The frequencies of hyperexpanded clones fell over the following months, and after one year, T-cell counts and TCRbeta diversity were mostly attributed to newly produced T cells. The apparently early alphabetaT-cell count recovery about two months after transplant was reportedly dependent on only several hundred rapidly expanded clones derived from non-depleted graft cells. In some patients, the high TCRbeta diversity seen at day 60 was put down to recipient T cells and intrathymic progenitors that had survived conditioning.

Library preparation was by PCR. Sequencing took place on an Illumina HiSeq 2500. To normalize quantification of the TCRbeta repertoire, the TCR libraries were built with molecular barcoding that relied on unique molecular identifiers. The public reads were reprocessed in TCRdb via fastp at Q25 and MiXCR, keeping in-frame beta chains. CDR3 protein duplicates are merged, each entry listing the most common genes and DNA. In this sample the table shows about 580,000 distinct CDR3 sequences, 23% of which occur a single time. Around 14% of the sample belongs to the ten largest clones. For CDR1 and CDR2, the germline V gene lists SGHTA and FQGNSA. The CDR3 goes from the cysteine to the phenylalanine over 14 residues. CDR3 DNA only is kept here, 42 bases in frame from base 1. V lost 1 base and J lost 5 bases; the stretch between them is 11 bases long.

The chain was built from TRBV7-2 and TRBJ1-1, and TRBD1 may be the D gene, going by 5 matching bases. Sample: PBMCs, mostly from graft donor cells, taken 360 days after TCRalphabeta/CD19-depleted stem cell transplant. This receptor was taken from a boy under two years old who had a stem cell transplant for acute myeloid leukemia, so the T cells may come from the graft donor. DNA sequence: TGTGCCAGCAGCTTAGTTGAAGGGGTGACTGAAGCTTTCTTT. Its coded protein is CASSLVEGVTEAFF.